The 25 T cell receptor beta chains below all came from one sample that was sequenced in a study of OX40 agonist ivuxolimab in advanced cancers. Assay: immunoSEQ multiplex PCR; the TCRdb copy retains only in-frame clones and omits some. The table lists tens of thousands of clones, roughly 91% of them singletons. The input for sequencing was CD4+ or CD8+ T cells sorted from blood, taken in a trial of the OX40 agonist ivuxolimab. The receptors were gathered from an adult with an advanced solid tumor such as melanoma, head and neck, liver or kidney cancer.

The V and J genes are TRBV5-4 and TRBJ2-6; 9 bases are a match to TRBD2. This CDR3 is built from 17 residues. The junction had 9 bases not matched to a gene; V was cut back by 4 bases and J by 4 bases. Germline V gives CDR1 SGHNT, CDR2 YYREEE (reference sequence). Here the CDR3 reads CASSQDGGLAGANVLTF. The CDR3 DNA follows: TGTGCCAGCAGCCAGGACGGGGGACTAGCAGGGGCCAACGTCCTGACTTTC.

The chain recombines TRBV27 with TRBJ2-5; D gene uncertain. V gave up 7 bases and J gave up 8 bases, with 11 bases separating them. Germline CDR1 is MNHEY and CDR2 is SMNVEV (reference sequence). The CDR3 spans 11 residues. In nucleotides, the CDR3 is TGTGCCAGCAAGGCCCAGGAAACCCAGTACTTC. Translation: CASKAQETQYF.

The V and J genes are TRBV5-8 and TRBJ2-7, with 7 bases aligning to TRBD2. The CDR3 consists of 13 residues. With V trimmed by 4 bases and J by 6 bases, 7 bases remained unmatched. Per the germline V gene, CDR1 is SGHTS and CDR2 is YDEGEE. As DNA, the CDR3 is TGTGCCAGCAGCCCGGTTGGGGGGGGCGAGCAGTACTTC. Translating gives CASSPVGGGEQYF.

This clone was detected a few times. V usage is TRBV7-9 and J usage is TRBJ2-7, with unresolved D. The CDR3 runs to 12 residues. Germline lookup yields CDR1 SEHNR and CDR2 FQNEAQ (reference sequence). The V gene lost 4 bases and the J gene lost 3 bases, with 7 bases spanning the gap. CDR3 loop: CASSYGIYEQYF. CDR3 nucleotides: TGTGCCAGCAGCTACGGAATCTACGAGCAGTACTTC.

This chain uses TRBV7-9 with TRBJ2-7; TRBD1 matches at 8 bases. Germline assignment: CDR1 SEHNR and CDR2 FQNEAQ (reference sequence). The CDR3 sequence is 12 residues long. V shed 5 bases, J shed 11 bases, and the junction held 8 bases outside the gene matches. Written as DNA, the CDR3 is TGTGCCAGCAGCGCCACGGACAGGGAAAAGTACTTC. Its protein is CASSATDREKYF.

The chain joins TRBV4-1 to TRBJ2-7; a weak D match, TRBD2 (6 bases). The germline gives CDR1 MGHRA, CDR2 YSYEKL. The CDR3 covers 14 residues. V was pared by 0 bases and J by 2 bases, with 8 bases between. The CDR3 protein is CASSQEEGTYEQYF. The CDR3 DNA reads TGCGCCAGCAGCCAAGAGGAGGGCACCTACGAGCAGTACTTC.

This clone was recorded only once. The rearrangement uses TRBV29-1 and TRBJ2-1, with D perhaps TRBD2 (7 bases). Trimming took off 3 bases at V and 8 bases at J, with 17 bases between the two ends. This CDR3 region has 14 residues. Germline V gene sequence: CDR1 SQVTM, CDR2 ANQGSEA. In DNA, the CDR3 is TGCAGCGTTGAGGGGGGGGCTACTGTCCATGAGCAGTTCTTC. This sequence encodes CSVEGGATVHEQFF.

This chain joins TRBV4-1 and TRBJ2-7; TRBD2 might be the D (5 bases). The CDR3 has 13 residues. The V end lost 0 bases, the J end lost 7 bases, and 10 bases lay between the germline ends. The germline V gene encodes CDR1 MGHRA and CDR2 YSYEKL. CDR3 protein: CASSQEMDWEQYF. DNA of the CDR3: TGCGCCAGCAGCCAAGAGATGGACTGGGAGCAGTACTTC.

This clone was detected only once. CDR3: CASSVEGGVDEQYF. CDR3 in DNA: TGTGCCAGCAGCGTAGAAGGAGGGGTCGACGAGCAGTACTTC. The chain employs TRBV9 and TRBJ2-7, with TRBD2 as a possible D gene (6 bases). V lost 0 bases and J lost 5, with 12 bases in between. The CDR3 totals 14 residues. Germline lookup yields CDR1 SGDLS and CDR2 YYNGEE.

In regard to this clone: Relative to the germline gene, one junction end is altered; a read error may explain this. This sequence joins TRBV7-7 and TRBJ2-1, with 8 bases fitting TRBD2. The germline gives CDR1 SSHAT, CDR2 FNYEAQ (reference sequence). The CDR3 is 15 amino acids. The CDR3 spells CASSPLKSGSSEQFF. CDR3 DNA sequence: TGTGCTAGCAGCCCGCTCAAGAGCGGGAGTAGTGAGCAGTTCTTC. The whole variable domain, filled in from reference TRBV7-7 and TRBJ2-1, reads GAGVSQSPRYKVTKRGQDVTLRCDPISSHATLYWYQQALGQGPEFLTYFNYEAQPDKSGLPSDRFSAERPEGSISTLTIQRTEQRDSAMYRCASSPLKSGSSEQFFGPGTRLTVL.

The V call is TRBV27, the J call TRBJ2-1; 8 nucleotides match TRBD2. V was pared by 6 bases and J by 6 bases, with 10 bases of the junction left unmatched. CDR3 length: 15 residues. Germline V gives CDR1 MNHEY, CDR2 SMNVEV (reference sequence). CDR3 DNA sequence: TGTGCCAGCAGGGCTGATGGCGGGAGGCTCAATGAGCAGTTCTTC. Translating gives CASRADGGRLNEQFF.

This clone was recorded a few times. This chain links TRBV9 with TRBJ1-3; D remains ambiguous. Germline lookup yields CDR1 SGDLS and CDR2 YYNGEE. V lost 3 bases, J lost 5 bases, and 3 bases lay in between. The CDR3 runs to 11 residues. CDR3: CASSGRNTIYF. CDR3 nucleotide sequence: TGTGCCAGCAGCGGTAGAAACACCATATATTTT. The entire variable domain, with the rest obtained from reference TRBV9 and TRBJ1-3, is as follows: DSGVTQTPKHLITATGQRVTLRCSPRSGDLSVYWYQQSLDQGLQFLIQYYNGEERAKGNILERFSAQQFPDLHSELNLSSLELGDSALYFCASSGRNTIYFGEGSWLTVV.

The rearrangement joins TRBV4-1 to TRBJ2-3, with unresolved D. V dropped 0 bases and J dropped 1 base, with 5 bases sitting between them. The CDR3 consists of 14 residues. Germline V lookup: CDR1 MGHRA, CDR2 YSYEKL. The CDR3 reads CASSQDGGTDTQYF. The CDR3 nucleotides read TGCGCCAGCAGCCAAGATGGAGGCACAGATACGCAGTATTTT.

V is TRBV4-1 and J is TRBJ2-1; unclear D gene. Trimming stripped 5 bases from V and 1 base from J, with 18 bases between. The CDR3 is 17 amino acids. The germline V gene has CDR1 MGHRA and CDR2 YSYEKL. DNA of the CDR3: TGCGCCAGCAGCGCTCCCCCACACGGAGAGTCCTACAATGAGCAGTTCTTC. This encodes CASSAPPHGESYNEQFF.

The CDR3 sequence: CASIDHQGLPHEQYF. CDR3 nucleotide sequence: TGTGCCAGCATCGACCACCAGGGGCTTCCCCACGAGCAGTACTTC. This sequence joins TRBV28 and TRBJ2-5, with D tentatively TRBD1 (6 bases). The DNA end is a closer match to TRBJ2-7, so the J assignment may be wrong. This CDR3 comprises 15 residues. From germline, CDR1 is MDHEN and CDR2 SYDVKM.

This clone was seen just once. The rearrangement uses TRBV10-2 and TRBJ2-1; no firm D call. Per the germline V gene, CDR1 is WSHSY and CDR2 is SAAADI. This CDR3 contains 15 residues. Trimming removed 4 bases from V and 7 bases from J, with 17 bases in between. CDR3 loop: CASSAEAYPGNEQFF. The CDR3 DNA reads TGCGCCAGCAGTGCCGAAGCATACCCTGGGAATGAGCAGTTCTTC.

The chain employs TRBV4-3 and TRBJ2-5, with 10 bases fitting TRBD2. The CDR3 runs to 16 residues. Germline assignment: CDR1 LGHNA and CDR2 YSLEER. V dropped 4 bases and J dropped 3; count of bases not matched to a gene: 8. The CDR3 loop is CASSPHSSGREETQYF. The CDR3 region has the DNA TGCGCCAGCAGCCCACATTCTAGCGGGAGAGAAGAGACCCAGTACTTC.

Concerning this clone: The same CDR3 can be traced to other DNA sequences in this sample. The rearrangement uses TRBV27 and TRBJ1-5; no clear D gene. V was cut by 6 bases and J by 1 base, with 10 bases left in between. CDR1 and CDR2 (germline): MNHEY, SMNVEV (reference sequence). The CDR3 consists of 14 residues. The DNA for the CDR3 is TGTGCCAGCAGCCTCGGAGGGAGCAATCAGCCCCAGCATTTT. It is translated as CASSLGGSNQPQHF.

In this sample, this clone turned up once. The same CDR3 can be traced to other DNA sequences in this sample. The J gene is TRBJ2-7, the V gene TRBV6-5; 11 bases map to TRBD1. The CDR3 runs to 14 residues. Germline V gene sequence: CDR1 MNHEY, CDR2 SVGAGI. Trimming at V came to 2 bases and at J to 4 bases, leaving 1 base not matched to a gene. As DNA, the CDR3 is TGTGCCAGCAGTTACGGACAGGGGGCGTACGAGCAGTACTTC. Its translation is CASSYGQGAYEQYF.

The CDR3 sequence is CASSQSGTKNIQYF. The CDR3 nucleotides read TGCGCCAGCAGCCAATCGGGAACCAAAAACATTCAGTACTTC. This rearrangement joins TRBV4-1 to TRBJ2-4; tentative D call: TRBD2 (5 bases). Germline-derived CDR1 and CDR2 are MGHRA and YSYEKL. The CDR3 has 14 residues. Trimming left V 2 bases short and J 2 bases short, with 7 bases between.

This rearrangement joins TRBV29-1 to TRBJ2-1; D may correspond to TRBD1 or TRBD2 (5 bases each). V lost 1 base, J lost 8 bases, and 9 bases lay in between. Looked up from germline, CDR1 is SQVTM and CDR2 is ANQGSEA. The CDR3 has 12 residues. The CDR3 region is CSVEVGDYEQFF. The CDR3 nucleotides are TGCAGCGTTGAAGTGGGGGATTATGAGCAGTTCTTC.

The CDR3 DNA reads as TGTGCCAGCAGCGTGCCGGGATCCCGCGAGCAGTACTTC. This sequence encodes CASSVPGSREQYF. This chain links TRBV5-6 with TRBJ2-7, with D perhaps matching TRBD2 (5 bases). The germline CDR1 and CDR2 sequences are SGHDT and YYEEEE. Trimming shortened V by 4 bases and J by 6 bases, and 14 bases separated the two germline ends. The CDR3 spans 13 residues.

The chain carries TRBV27 and TRBJ2-1; possible D gene TRBD2, 5 bases. This CDR3 spans 12 amino acids. The V end lost 3 bases, the J end lost 10 bases, and 10 bases lay between the germline ends. CDR1 MNHEY and CDR2 SMNVEV come from the germline V gene (reference sequence). CDR3 DNA sequence: TGTGCCAGCAGTTTTTCCCCGGGGGAGCAGTTCTTC. Protein: CASSFSPGEQFF.

The chain combines TRBV13 with TRBJ2-7, with D perhaps being TRBD1 or TRBD2 (5 bases each). This CDR3 region has 14 residues. V was pared by 5 bases and J by 3 bases, with 14 bases between. Germline assignment: CDR1 PRHDT and CDR2 FYEKMQ (reference sequence). CDR3 bases: TGTGCCAGCAGCCCGCCGGGACCCGACTACGAGCAGTACTTC. Translated, it gives CASSPPGPDYEQYF.

The V gene is TRBV5-1, the J gene TRBJ2-5; 8 bases agree with TRBD1. V shed 4 bases, J shed 1 base, and the junction held 3 bases outside the gene matches. The germline V gene encodes CDR1 SGHRS and CDR2 YFSETQ. The CDR3 loop spans 14 amino acids. The CDR3 protein is CASSPQGAQETQYF. The CDR3 DNA follows: TGCGCCAGCAGCCCCCAGGGGGCCCAAGAGACCCAGTACTTC.